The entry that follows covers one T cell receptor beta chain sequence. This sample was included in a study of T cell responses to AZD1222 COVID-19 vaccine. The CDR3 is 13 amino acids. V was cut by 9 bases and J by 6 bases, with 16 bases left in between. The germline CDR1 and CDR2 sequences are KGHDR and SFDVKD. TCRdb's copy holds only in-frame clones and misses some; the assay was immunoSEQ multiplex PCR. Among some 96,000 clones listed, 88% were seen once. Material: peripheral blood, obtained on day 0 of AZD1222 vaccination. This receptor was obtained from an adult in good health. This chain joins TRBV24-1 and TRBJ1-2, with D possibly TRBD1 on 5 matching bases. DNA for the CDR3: TGTGCCACCCGAGACAGTCGCCACGATGGCTACACCTTC. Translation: CATRDSRHDGYTF.